The clone carrying this T cell receptor (beta chain) has a single count. Antigen specificity is unknown. The PCR contained 60 Vbeta and 13 Jbeta primers. Here immunoSEQ multiplex PCR was the method, and the copy in TCRdb shows in-frame clones only, minus some. The data hold about 140,000 clones, with nearly 70% observed a single time. The CDR3 has 13 residues. The germline V gene has CDR1 SGHNT and CDR2 YYREEE (reference sequence). V dropped 3 bases and J dropped 6 bases, with 12 bases sitting between them. This specimen comes from a study of cytomegalovirus exposure and HLA in healthy donors. General study points: TCR beta V segments were, for the most part, productive about 90% or about 30% of the time in an earlier analysis. CMV serostatus alone was available as immune exposure information. HLA-A and HLA-B allele assignments for most subjects were reportedly predicted accurately using TCR beta sequences. The classifier reportedly diagnosed cytomegalovirus status with high specificity and sensitivity.

Source material: PBMCs. This clonotype was obtained from a man aged 25-45 years in good health and CMV-seropositive. The chain recombines TRBV5-4 with TRBJ1-2, with D tentatively TRBD1 (6 bases). CDR3 region: CASSWTDQNGYTF. The CDR3 nucleotides are TGTGCCAGCAGCTGGACAGACCAAAATGGCTACACCTTC.